These T cell receptor beta chains were read from a single sample in a study of T cells in tuberculosis. Generated by immunoSEQ multiplex PCR, the TCRdb table keeps only in-frame clones and is missing some. The sample contains more than 35,000 clones, 94% of which appear only once. The sequencing input was PBMCs. The receptors here all came from a donor aged 10-30 years with latent tuberculosis or without tuberculosis infection. Some clones in this sample may be carry-over from other donors' samples. Both conserved end residues are part of each CDR3. Each record gives: CDR3 DNA, CDR3 protein, clone size, V gene, J gene, D gene. A D gene is named only where the DNA matches it firmly. Expanded clones are given a class, and other clones once, few, many or no size at all.

CDR3 DNA: TGTGCCAGTAGTATAGATGTAGGAGACAGACAGCCCCAGCATTTT
CDR3 protein: CASSIDVGDRQPQHF
clone size: NA
V gene: TRBV19
J gene: TRBJ1-5
D gene: NA

CDR3 DNA: TGTGCCAGCAGCCCGAACGGAGCAACTAATGAAAAACTGTTTTTT
CDR3 protein: CASSPNGATNEKLFF
clone size: once
V gene: TRBV5-5
J gene: TRBJ1-4
D gene: NA

CDR3 DNA: TGCGCCAGCAGCCCAGACGAGGGTTCGGAGACCCAGTACTTC
CDR3 protein: CASSPDEGSETQYF
clone size: NA
V gene: TRBV4-3
J gene: TRBJ2-5
D gene: NA

CDR3 DNA: TGTGCCAGCAGTACGACAGGGGGCAACTATGGCTACACCTTC
CDR3 protein: CASSTTGGNYGYTF
clone size: NA
V gene: TRBV27
J gene: TRBJ1-2
D gene: TRBD1

CDR3 DNA: TGTGCCAGCAGTTTAATCGCGCGGGAGCTAACCTTC
CDR3 protein: CASSLIARELTF
clone size: NA
V gene: TRBV27
J gene: TRBJ1-2
D gene: NA

CDR3 DNA: TGTGCCAGCAGGGGGGACAGCCTCTACAATGAGCAGTTCTTC
CDR3 protein: CASRGDSLYNEQFF
clone size: NA
V gene: TRBV2
J gene: TRBJ2-1
D gene: TRBD1

CDR3 DNA: TGTGCCAGCTCACCAATCCAGCTCGAGGATAGCACAGATACGCAGTATTTT
CDR3 protein: CASSPIQLEDSTDTQYF
clone size: NA
V gene: TRBV18
J gene: TRBJ2-3
D gene: NA

CDR3 DNA: TGCGCCAGCAGCCAAGTATATTTTTCGGGACAGGGGGCGAGCAATGAGCAGTTCTTC
CDR3 protein: CASSQVYFSGQGASNEQFF
clone size: NA
V gene: TRBV4-3
J gene: TRBJ2-1
D gene: TRBD1

CDR3 DNA: TGTGCCAGCTCGCCAACGACAGGGACGAATGGCTACACCTTC
CDR3 protein: CASSPTTGTNGYTF
clone size: NA
V gene: TRBV18
J gene: TRBJ1-2
D gene: TRBD1

CDR3 DNA: TGTGCCAGCAGTGAACAGGGACAGGGGAGGGATTCACCCCTCCACTTT
CDR3 protein: CASSEQGQGRDSPLHF
clone size: few
V gene: TRBV2
J gene: TRBJ1-6
D gene: TRBD1

CDR3 DNA: TGCGCCAGCAGCCGGGACAGCTATGGCTACACCTTC
CDR3 protein: CASSRDSYGYTF
clone size: NA
V gene: TRBV5-1
J gene: TRBJ1-2
D gene: TRBD1

CDR3 DNA: TGTGCCAGCAGCCGTAGTGCTGAAGCTTTCTTT
CDR3 protein: CASSRSAEAFF
clone size: NA
V gene: TRBV7-8
J gene: TRBJ1-1
D gene: NA

CDR3 DNA: TGTGCCAGTAGGGAAACTAGGACAGGGACCTTAAGCAATCAGCCCCAGCATTTT
CDR3 protein: CASRETRTGTLSNQPQHF
clone size: NA
V gene: TRBV19
J gene: TRBJ1-5
D gene: TRBD1

CDR3 DNA: TGCGCCAGCAGCCAAGAGGGGGGTATCTCCTACGAGCAGTACTTC
CDR3 protein: CASSQEGGISYEQYF
clone size: NA
V gene: TRBV4-3
J gene: TRBJ2-7
D gene: NA

CDR3 DNA: TGTGCCAGCAGTGTCACAGGGGAAAGCAATCAGCCCCAGCATTTT
CDR3 protein: CASSVTGESNQPQHF
clone size: once
V gene: TRBV6-4
J gene: TRBJ1-5
D gene: TRBD1

CDR3 DNA: TGTGCCTGGAGTAGGGGAGGCTATAGCAATCAGCCCCAGCATTTT
CDR3 protein: CAWSRGGYSNQPQHF
clone size: NA
V gene: TRBV30
J gene: TRBJ1-5
D gene: NA

CDR3 DNA: TGTGCCAGCAGCTTAGGCGCCCAGGGGAGAACAGATACGCAGTATTTT
CDR3 protein: CASSLGAQGRTDTQYF
clone size: once
V gene: TRBV7-2
J gene: TRBJ2-3
D gene: NA

CDR3 DNA: TGTGCTAGTGGTCCCGGGACTAGCTCGGCTCAAGAGACCCAGTACTTC
CDR3 protein: CASGPGTSSAQETQYF
clone size: NA
V gene: TRBV12-5
J gene: TRBJ2-5
D gene: TRBD2

CDR3 DNA: TGTGCCAGCAGCTTTACAGGGGATGATGGCTACACCTTC
CDR3 protein: CASSFTGDDGYTF
clone size: NA
V gene: TRBV14
J gene: TRBJ1-2
D gene: TRBD1

CDR3 DNA: TGTGCCAGTCGCCCGGACAGGGTAATGAACACTGAAGCTTTCTTT
CDR3 protein: CASRPDRVMNTEAFF
clone size: NA
V gene: TRBV19
J gene: TRBJ1-1
D gene: TRBD1